Presented here are 23 T cell receptor beta chains from one specimen sequenced in a study of blood T cells in healthy people across ages (dated by TCRdb to between 2015 and 2016). Receptor libraries were prepared by 5' RACE. Instrument used: Illumina HiSeq 2500. A second PCR of about 7 to 12 cycles was performed with a sample-barcoded 5' primer and a J-beta primer mix. The raw public reads went through TCRdb reprocessing: fastp at Q25, MiXCR clone calling, in-frame beta chains kept. Identical CDR3 protein sequences are pooled into one entry, listed with their most common genes and DNA. The sample table shows hundreds of thousands of distinct CDR3 sequences, and around 31% are seen once. The ten largest account for more than 15% of the sample. Input material: blood. The receptor source for this set is a woman aged 80 or over in good health.

This clonotype was picked up many times. A single base separates this from a much larger clone, so it may be a read error. CDR3 in DNA: TGCAGCGTTGTAGCAGGTGCTGGGGCCAACGTCCGGACTTTC. Its translation is CSVVAGAGANVRTF. The rearrangement joins TRBV29-1 to TRBJ2-6; D is perhaps TRBD1 (5 bases). This CDR3 comprises 14 residues. Per germline, CDR1 SQVTM and CDR2 ANQGSEA.

A note on this clonotype: Given a much more abundant clone one base away, this may be a read error. V usage is TRBV27 and J usage is TRBJ2-6, with 10 positions matching TRBD2. Looked up from germline, CDR1 is MNHEY and CDR2 is SMNVEV (reference sequence). The CDR3 has 17 residues. In DNA, the CDR3 is TGTGCCAGCAGTTTATCTAGCGGGGGGTCTGGGGCCAACGTCCCGACTTTC. Its protein is CASSLSSGGSGANVPTF.

This clonotype was counted many times. The genes are TRBV20-1 and TRBJ2-1, with TRBD2 matching 8 bases. The CDR3 runs to 17 residues. Germline-derived CDR1 and CDR2 are DFQATT and SNEGSKA (reference sequence). V lost 2 bases, J lost 0 bases, and 9 bases stayed unmatched. DNA of the CDR3: TGCAGTGCTAGAAAAGAACGGGCGGGGGGCTCCTACAATGAGCAGTTCTTC. It specifies CSARKERAGGSYNEQFF.

Only a few counts were recorded for this clonotype. V is TRBV25-1 and J is TRBJ1-5; 9 bases are a match to TRBD1. With V trimmed by 2 bases and J by 4 bases, 0 bases remained unmatched. Germline CDR1 reads MGHDK; CDR2 reads SYGVNS. This CDR3 is 14 amino acids long. CDR3 in DNA: TGTGCCAGCAGTGAAGGACAGGGGAATCAGCCCCAGCATTTT. It is translated as CASSEGQGNQPQHF.

The chain carries TRBV5-6 and TRBJ1-4; D not resolved. Germline-derived CDR1 and CDR2 are SGHDT and YYEEEE. The CDR3 has 14 residues. The V and J ends lost 2 bases and 8 bases respectively, with 13 bases between them. CDR3 residues: CASSLIGEGEKLFF. CDR3 DNA: TGTGCCAGCAGCTTAATTGGGGAAGGCGAAAAACTGTTTTTT.

This clonotype was seen repeatedly, ten times or more. This chain links TRBV6-2 or TRBV6-3 with TRBJ2-5; D is unresolved. Germline CDR1 reads MNHEY; CDR2 reads SVGEGT. The CDR3 runs 12 residues. Trimming pared 7 bases from V and 5 bases from J, leaving 11 bases between. The chain's CDR3 is CASTQRVETQYF. CDR3 in DNA: TGTGCCAGCACCCAGCGTGTGGAGACCCAGTACTTC.

Worth noting for this clonotype: This could be a read error, since a much larger clone is one nucleotide away. This sequence joins TRBV28 and TRBJ2-3; D remains ambiguous. Germline CDR1 reads MDHEN; CDR2 reads SYDVKM. This CDR3 contains 14 residues. CDR3 protein: CASRPDGSTDAQYF. The CDR3 DNA sequence: TGTGCCAGCAGGCCTGATGGTAGCACAGATGCGCAGTATTTT.

The rearrangement links TRBV27 to TRBJ2-6, with D unresolved. CDR1 and CDR2 from the germline V gene are MNHEY and SMNVEV (reference sequence). The CDR3 has 15 amino acids. Trimming pared 2 bases from V and 2 bases from J, leaving 7 bases between. The chain's CDR3 is CASSLQAPGANVLTF. The CDR3 DNA is TGTGCCAGCAGTTTACAGGCCCCTGGGGCCAACGTCCTGACTTTC.

The table lists this clonotype with a few counts. The rearrangement joins TRBV30 to TRBJ1-1; TRBD1 is a possible D gene (6 bases). The CDR3 runs 13 residues. Germline values: CDR1 GTSNPN, CDR2 SVGIG (reference sequence). Trimming cost V 5 bases and J 2 bases, with 12 bases left between them. The CDR3 spells CAWGQKVNTEAFF. CDR3 in DNA: TGTGCCTGGGGACAGAAAGTCAACACTGAAGCTTTCTTT.

Many counts were recorded for this clonotype. The chain joins TRBV6-5 to TRBJ2-5; 9 bases are shared with TRBD2. The junction had 3 bases not matched to a gene; V was cut back by 0 bases and J by 4 bases. Germline V lookup: CDR1 MNHEY, CDR2 SVGAGI. The CDR3 sequence is 15 residues long. The CDR3 spells CASSYSGGGAETQYF. The DNA of the CDR3 is TGTGCCAGCAGTTACTCTGGCGGGGGGGCAGAGACCCAGTACTTC.

This clonotype has more than one count but fewer than ten. A much larger clone sits a single nucleotide away, making a read error possible. DNA of the CDR3: TGTGCCACCAGTGATCAAGACAGGAACTATGGCTGCACCTTC. This codes for CATSDQDRNYGCTF. J is TRBJ1-2 and V is TRBV24-1; tentative D call: TRBD1 (6 bases). Per the germline V gene, CDR1 is KGHDR and CDR2 is SFDVKD. CDR3 length: 14 residues.

This clonotype has ten or more counts. V usage is TRBV12-3 or TRBV12-4 and J usage is TRBJ1-2, with D possibly matching TRBD1 (6 bases). V shed 7 bases and J shed 8 bases, with 20 bases lying between them. This CDR3 comprises 14 residues. Here the CDR3 DNA reads TGTGCCAGCACCTATCCACCGGGGGCTCGGGGCTACACCTTC. Residues: CASTYPPGARGYTF.

About this clonotype: A junction boundary mismatches the germline segment, possibly from a read error. The chain has TRBV5-1 and TRBJ2-1, with D possibly TRBD2 on 7 matching bases. The CDR3 has 14 amino acids. Germline V gene sequence: CDR1 SGHRS, CDR2 YFSETQ. In nucleotides, the CDR3 is TGCGCCGGCAGCTTAAGGGGGGGGTCTAATGAGCAGTTCTTC. It translates to CAGSLRGGSNEQFF.

As concerns this clonotype: This sequence may be a read error, since a much larger clone differs from it by one base. This chain uses TRBV6-2 or TRBV6-3 with TRBJ1-2, with TRBD1 identical over 9 bases. V lost 5 bases to trimming and J lost 5 bases; unmatched junction nucleotides: 9. This CDR3 spans 15 amino acids. Germline loops: CDR1 MNHEY, CDR2 SVGEGT. The CDR3 loop reads CASSDRTGDAYGYTF. CDR3 nucleotides: TGTGCCAGCAGTGATCGGACAGGGGACGCATATGGCTACACCTTC.

The chain couples TRBV4-3 to TRBJ2-5, with 13 bases aligning to TRBD2. After removal of 4 bases from V and 11 bases from J, the junction contained 16 bases not matched to a gene. The CDR3 contains 17 residues. The germline gives CDR1 LGHNA, CDR2 YSLEER. CDR3 in DNA: TGCGCCAGCAGCCGGGGAGGGACTAGCGGGACTAACAATGAGCAGTACTTC. Translation gives CASSRGGTSGTNNEQYF.

The table lists this clonotype with a few counts. The V and J genes are TRBV6-1 and TRBJ1-2, with D possibly TRBD1 on 5 matching bases. Trimming shortened V by 10 bases and J by 5 bases, and 14 bases separated the two germline ends. The germline V gene encodes CDR1 MNHNS and CDR2 SASEGT. This CDR3 spans 12 amino acids. CDR3 region: CATAGPLYGYTF. The CDR3 DNA reads as TGTGCCACGGCGGGACCGTTATATGGCTACACCTTC.

This clonotype was counted at least ten times. The chain employs TRBV2 and TRBJ2-4; TRBD1 agrees at 11 bases. V lost 3 bases, J lost 1 base, and 11 bases stayed unmatched. Germline V gene data show CDR1 as SNHLY and CDR2 as FYNNEI. CDR3 length equals 19 residues. This chain's CDR3 is CASSDRTGGADDAKNIQYF. The CDR3 DNA follows: TGTGCCAGCAGTGACCGGACAGGGGGCGCGGATGATGCCAAAAACATTCAGTACTTC. The full variable domain, completed using reference TRBV2 and TRBJ2-4, is EPEVTQTPSHQVTQMGQEVILRCVPISNHLYFYWYRQILGQKVEFLVSFYNNEISEKSEIFDDQFSVERPDGSNFTLKIRSTKLEDSAMYFCASSDRTGGADDAKNIQYFGAGTRLSVL.

A note on this clonotype: This may arise from a read error, as a much more abundant clone is one base away. The CDR3 coding sequence is TGTGCCAGCAGCTTTGAATGCAATGAGCAGTTCTTC. This gives the protein CASSFECNEQFF. This rearrangement joins TRBV5-6 to TRBJ2-1, with unresolved D. The V and J ends lost 2 bases and 6 bases respectively, with 6 bases between them. CDR1 and CDR2 from the germline V gene are SGHDT and YYEEEE. The CDR3 has 12 amino acids.

This clonotype was seen a few times. A much larger clone lies a single base off, so this may be a read error. The rearrangement joins TRBV6-6 to TRBJ2-3, with 7 bases matching TRBD1. The CDR3 contains 14 residues. CDR1 and CDR2 from the germline V gene are MNHNY and SVGAGI (reference sequence). V dropped 6 bases and J dropped 5; count of bases not matched to a gene: 8. CDR3 in DNA: TGTGCCAGCAGGTACGACAGGGCTGGAGATACGCAGTATTTT. Encoded protein: CASRYDRAGDTQYF.

This chain uses TRBV7-8 with TRBJ1-6; D unresolved. The V gene's germline CDR1 is SGHVS and CDR2 FQNEAQ. The CDR3 is 14 amino acids. Trimming left V 2 bases short and J 10 bases short, with 12 bases between. This chain's CDR3 is CASSLLEGESPLHF. The CDR3, as DNA: TGTGCCAGCAGCTTATTGGAAGGAGAGTCACCCCTCCACTTT.

This clonotype came up many times. J is TRBJ2-1 and V is TRBV20-1; 10 bases fit TRBD2. Germline values: CDR1 DFQATT, CDR2 SNEGSKA (reference sequence). The ends lost 5 bases at V and 7 bases at J; junction bases unmatched: 8. The CDR3 loop spans 14 amino acids. CDR3 sequence reads: CSAAGTSDPNEQFF. As DNA, the CDR3 is TGCAGTGCTGCCGGGACTAGCGACCCAAATGAGCAGTTCTTC.

This clonotype was seen many times. J is TRBJ2-7 and V is TRBV19; D ambiguous. Germline assignment: CDR1 LNHDA and CDR2 SQIVND (reference sequence). The CDR3 extends over 15 amino acids. Trimming shortened V by 3 bases and J by 3 bases, and 15 bases separated the two germline ends. The CDR3 is CASSILITSHYEQYF. The CDR3 region has the DNA TGTGCCAGTAGTATCCTAATAACATCCCACTACGAGCAGTACTTC.

The sample holds many counts of this clonotype. The chain has TRBV6-1 and TRBJ2-5, with D perhaps TRBD1 or TRBD2 (6 bases each). Germline V CDR1 and CDR2: MNHNS, SASEGT. V lost 2 bases, J lost 1 base, and 14 bases lay in between. The CDR3 covers 16 residues. The CDR3 protein is CASSELLPGAQETQYF. As DNA, the CDR3 is TGTGCCAGCAGTGAACTTCTCCCGGGGGCCCAAGAGACCCAGTACTTC.